This TCR beta chain came from a study of T cells in localized non-small cell lung cancer. General observations from the study: Exceeding tumor, uninvolved adjacent lung had the highest T cell clonality. Sequencing, confined to only one tumor region, leaves heterogeneity possible. Adjacent lung tissue had a median roughly 62 of the top 100 clones found in the tumor.

A word on this clone: What it recognizes is unknown.

This table comes from immunoSEQ multiplex PCR, and its TCRdb copy is limited to in-frame clones, with some not included. The data hold approximately 47,000 clones, with about 88% observed a single time. This clonotype was sampled from a man aged 40 to 70 with stage II lung adenocarcinoma. The sequencing here drew on PBMCs, taken before any cancer treatment.

CDR3 loop: CASSLGPGGNTLAGEYNEQFF. As DNA, the CDR3 is TGTGCCAGCAGCCTAGGTCCGGGAGGCAATACGCTAGCGGGGGAGTACAATGAGCAGTTCTTC. This rearrangement joins TRBV7-3 to TRBJ2-1; 10 nucleotides agree with TRBD2. Trimming took 5 bases from V and 4 from J; bases not matched to a gene: 23. This CDR3 has 21 amino acids. In germline, CDR1 is SGHTA, CDR2 FQGTGA.